This record looks at one TCR beta chain sequence and its context. Its antigen is as yet unknown. These data are taken from a study of T cell responses to AZD1222 COVID-19 vaccine. General study results and limits: The reported proportion of spike-specific TCRs targeting unmutated variant regions was nearly half. White British donors predominated, females outnumbered males, and clonal diversity was possibly underestimated.

Data came from immunoSEQ multiplex PCR; TCRdb stores just in-frame clones and leaves some out. The table shows approximately 150,000 clones, with approximately 94% occurring only once. This CDR3 comprises 15 residues. V was shortened by 5 bases and J by 3 bases, with 15 bases between the two germline ends. Germline values: CDR1 SEHNR, CDR2 FQNEAQ (reference sequence). This sequence joins TRBV7-9 and TRBJ2-3; D tentatively fits TRBD1 or TRBD2 (5 bases each). Source: peripheral blood, taken 28 days after the second AZD1222 dose. This clonotype originated in an adult who received the AZD1222 COVID-19 vaccine. As DNA, the CDR3 is TGTGCCAGCAGCCCATGGGGACCCGCGACAGATACGCAGTATTTT. This gives the protein CASSPWGPATDTQYF.